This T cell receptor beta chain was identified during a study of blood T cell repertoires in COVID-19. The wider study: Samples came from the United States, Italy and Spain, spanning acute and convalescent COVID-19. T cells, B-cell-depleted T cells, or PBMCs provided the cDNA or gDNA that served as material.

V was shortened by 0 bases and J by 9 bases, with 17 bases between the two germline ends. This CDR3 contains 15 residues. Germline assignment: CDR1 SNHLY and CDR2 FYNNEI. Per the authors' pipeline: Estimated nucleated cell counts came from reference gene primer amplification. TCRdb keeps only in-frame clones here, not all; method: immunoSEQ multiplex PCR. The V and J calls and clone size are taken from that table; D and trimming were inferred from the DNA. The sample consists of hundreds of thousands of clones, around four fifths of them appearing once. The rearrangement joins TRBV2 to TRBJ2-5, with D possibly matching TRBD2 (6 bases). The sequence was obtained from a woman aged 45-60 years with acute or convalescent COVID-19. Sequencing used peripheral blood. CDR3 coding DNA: TGTGCCAGCAGTGAAGCGAAGGGACTCCCGGAGCCCCAGTACTTC. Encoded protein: CASSEAKGLPEPQYF.